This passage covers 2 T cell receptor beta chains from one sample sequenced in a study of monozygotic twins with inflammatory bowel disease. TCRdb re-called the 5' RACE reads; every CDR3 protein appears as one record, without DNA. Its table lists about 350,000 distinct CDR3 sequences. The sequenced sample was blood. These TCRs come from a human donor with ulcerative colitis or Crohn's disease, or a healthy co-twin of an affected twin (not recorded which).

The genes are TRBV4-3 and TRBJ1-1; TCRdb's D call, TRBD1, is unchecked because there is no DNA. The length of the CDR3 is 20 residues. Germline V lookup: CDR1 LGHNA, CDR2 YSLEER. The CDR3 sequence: CASSQVLMNRDGYADTEAFF.

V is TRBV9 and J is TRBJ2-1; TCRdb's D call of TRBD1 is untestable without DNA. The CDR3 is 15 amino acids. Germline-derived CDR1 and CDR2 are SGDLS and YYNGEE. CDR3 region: CASSVVEQGGNEQFF.